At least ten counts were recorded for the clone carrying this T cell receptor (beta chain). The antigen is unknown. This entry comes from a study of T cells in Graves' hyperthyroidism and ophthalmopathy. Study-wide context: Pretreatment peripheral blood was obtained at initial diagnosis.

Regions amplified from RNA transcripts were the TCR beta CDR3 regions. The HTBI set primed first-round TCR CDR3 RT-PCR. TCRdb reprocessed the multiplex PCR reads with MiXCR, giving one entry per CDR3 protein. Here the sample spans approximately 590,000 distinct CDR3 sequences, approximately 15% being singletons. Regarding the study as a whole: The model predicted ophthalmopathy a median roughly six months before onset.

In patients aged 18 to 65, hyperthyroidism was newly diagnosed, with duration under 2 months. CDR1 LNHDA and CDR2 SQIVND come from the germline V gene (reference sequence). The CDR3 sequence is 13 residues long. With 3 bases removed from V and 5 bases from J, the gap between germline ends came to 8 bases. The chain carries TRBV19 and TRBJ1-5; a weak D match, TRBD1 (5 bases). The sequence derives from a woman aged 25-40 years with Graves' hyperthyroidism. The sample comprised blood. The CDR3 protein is CASSIGGDQPQHF. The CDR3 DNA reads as TGTGCCAGTAGTATTGGAGGGGATCAGCCCCAGCATTTT.